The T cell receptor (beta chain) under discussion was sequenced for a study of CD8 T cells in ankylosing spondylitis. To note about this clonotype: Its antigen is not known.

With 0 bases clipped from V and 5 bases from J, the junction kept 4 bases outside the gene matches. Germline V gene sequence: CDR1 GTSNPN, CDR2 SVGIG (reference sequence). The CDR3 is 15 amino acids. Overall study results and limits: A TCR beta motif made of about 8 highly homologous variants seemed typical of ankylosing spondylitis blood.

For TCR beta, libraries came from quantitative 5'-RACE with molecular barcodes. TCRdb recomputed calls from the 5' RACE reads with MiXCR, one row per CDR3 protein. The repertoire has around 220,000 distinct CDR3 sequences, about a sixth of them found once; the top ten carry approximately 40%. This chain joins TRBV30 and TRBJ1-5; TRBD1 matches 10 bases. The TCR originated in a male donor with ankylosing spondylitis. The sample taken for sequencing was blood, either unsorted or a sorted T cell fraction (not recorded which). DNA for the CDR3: TGTGCCTGGAGTGTAGGGACAGGGGCACATCAGCCCCAGCATTTT. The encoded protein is CAWSVGTGAHQPQHF.